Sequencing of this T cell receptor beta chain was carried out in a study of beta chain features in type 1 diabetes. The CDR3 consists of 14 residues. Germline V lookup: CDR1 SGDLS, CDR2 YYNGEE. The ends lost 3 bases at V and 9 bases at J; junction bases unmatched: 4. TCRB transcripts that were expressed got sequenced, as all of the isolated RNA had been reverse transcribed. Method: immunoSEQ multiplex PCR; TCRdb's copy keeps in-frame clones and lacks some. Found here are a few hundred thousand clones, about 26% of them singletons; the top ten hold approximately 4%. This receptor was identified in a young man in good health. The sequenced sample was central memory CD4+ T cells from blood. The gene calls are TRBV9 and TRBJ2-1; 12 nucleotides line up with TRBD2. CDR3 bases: TGTGCCAGCAGCGGACCTAGCGGGAGGGTTGAGCAGTTCTTC. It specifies CASSGPSGRVEQFF.